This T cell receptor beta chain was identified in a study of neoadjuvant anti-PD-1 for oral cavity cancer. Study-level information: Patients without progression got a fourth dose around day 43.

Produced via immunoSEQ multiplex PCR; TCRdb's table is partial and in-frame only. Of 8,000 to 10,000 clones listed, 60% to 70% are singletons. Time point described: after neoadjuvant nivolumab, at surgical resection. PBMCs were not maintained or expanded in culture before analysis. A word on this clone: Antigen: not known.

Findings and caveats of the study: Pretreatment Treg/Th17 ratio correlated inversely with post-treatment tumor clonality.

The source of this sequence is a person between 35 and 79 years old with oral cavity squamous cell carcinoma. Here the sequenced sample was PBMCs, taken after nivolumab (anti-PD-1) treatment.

DNA of the CDR3: TGTGCCAGCAGTATCCACCGGGACAGGGGAGGGGACCAGTACTTC. Its translation: CASSIHRDRGGDQYF. The rearrangement uses TRBV2 and TRBJ2-5; 10 bases fit TRBD1. CDR3 length: 15 residues. V lost 5 bases to trimming and J lost 10 bases; unmatched junction nucleotides: 13. CDR1 is SNHLY and CDR2 is FYNNEI in the germline V gene.